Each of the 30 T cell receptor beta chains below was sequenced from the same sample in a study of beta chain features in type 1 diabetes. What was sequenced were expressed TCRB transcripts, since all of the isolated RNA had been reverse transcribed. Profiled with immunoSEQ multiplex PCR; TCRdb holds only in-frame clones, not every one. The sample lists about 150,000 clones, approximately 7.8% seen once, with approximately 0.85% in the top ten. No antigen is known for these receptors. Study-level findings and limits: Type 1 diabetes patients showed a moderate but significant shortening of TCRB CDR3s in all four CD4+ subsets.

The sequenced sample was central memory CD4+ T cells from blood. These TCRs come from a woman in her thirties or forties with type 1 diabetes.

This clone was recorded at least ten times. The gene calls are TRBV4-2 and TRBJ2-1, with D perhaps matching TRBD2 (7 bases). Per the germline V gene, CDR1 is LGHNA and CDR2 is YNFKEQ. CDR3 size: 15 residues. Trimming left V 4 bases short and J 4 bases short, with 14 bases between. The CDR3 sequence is CASSLPGGTYNEQFF. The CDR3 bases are TGTGCCAGCAGCCTACCCGGGGGGACATACAATGAGCAGTTCTTC.

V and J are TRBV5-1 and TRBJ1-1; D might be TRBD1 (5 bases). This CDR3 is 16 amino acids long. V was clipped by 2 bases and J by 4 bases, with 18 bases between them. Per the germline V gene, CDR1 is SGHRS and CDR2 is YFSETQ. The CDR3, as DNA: TGCGCCAGCAGCTTAACTGCCGGGACTGCGGCCACTGAAGCTTTCTTT. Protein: CASSLTAGTAATEAFF.

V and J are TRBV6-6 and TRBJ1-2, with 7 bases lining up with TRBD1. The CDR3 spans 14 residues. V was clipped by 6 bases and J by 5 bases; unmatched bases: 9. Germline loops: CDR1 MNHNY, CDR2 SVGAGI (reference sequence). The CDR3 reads CASSPMQGGYGYTF. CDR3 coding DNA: TGTGCCAGCAGCCCGATGCAGGGGGGTTATGGCTACACCTTC.

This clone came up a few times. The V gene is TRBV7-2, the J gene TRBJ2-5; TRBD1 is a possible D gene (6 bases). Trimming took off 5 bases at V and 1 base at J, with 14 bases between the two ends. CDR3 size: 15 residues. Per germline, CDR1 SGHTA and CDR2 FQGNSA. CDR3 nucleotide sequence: TGTGCCAGCAGCCCCCGGACAGCCCTCCAAGAGACCCAGTACTTC. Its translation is CASSPRTALQETQYF.

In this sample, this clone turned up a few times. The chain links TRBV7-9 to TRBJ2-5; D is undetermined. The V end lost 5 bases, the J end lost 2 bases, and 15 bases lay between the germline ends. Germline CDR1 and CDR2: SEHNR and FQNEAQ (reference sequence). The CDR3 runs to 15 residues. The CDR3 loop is CASSPDGARQETQYF. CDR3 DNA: TGTGCCAGCAGCCCAGACGGAGCCCGGCAAGAGACCCAGTACTTC.

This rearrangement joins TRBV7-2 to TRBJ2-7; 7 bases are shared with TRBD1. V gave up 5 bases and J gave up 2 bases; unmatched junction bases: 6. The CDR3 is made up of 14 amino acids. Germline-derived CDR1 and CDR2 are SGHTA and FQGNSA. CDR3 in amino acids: CASSPRQGAYEQYF. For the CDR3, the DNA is TGTGCCAGCAGCCCTCGACAGGGAGCCTACGAGCAGTACTTC.

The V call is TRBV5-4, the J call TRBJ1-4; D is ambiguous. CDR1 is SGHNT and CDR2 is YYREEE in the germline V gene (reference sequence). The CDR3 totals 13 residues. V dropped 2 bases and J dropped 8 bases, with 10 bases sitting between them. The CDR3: CASSFSGNEKLFF. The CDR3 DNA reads TGTGCCAGCAGCTTCTCGGGGAACGAAAAACTGTTTTTT.

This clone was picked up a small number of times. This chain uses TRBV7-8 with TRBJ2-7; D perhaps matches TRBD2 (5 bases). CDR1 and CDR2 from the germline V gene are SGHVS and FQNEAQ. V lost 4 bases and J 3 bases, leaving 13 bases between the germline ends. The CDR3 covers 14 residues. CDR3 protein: CASSYAGGSYEQYF. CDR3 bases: TGTGCCAGCAGCTATGCCGGTGGGAGCTACGAGCAGTACTTC.

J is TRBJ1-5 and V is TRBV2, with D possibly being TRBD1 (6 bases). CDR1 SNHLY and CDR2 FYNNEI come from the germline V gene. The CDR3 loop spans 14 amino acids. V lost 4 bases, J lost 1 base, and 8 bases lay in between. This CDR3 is CASSAGESNQPQHF. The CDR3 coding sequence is TGTGCCAGCAGTGCAGGGGAAAGCAATCAGCCCCAGCATTTT. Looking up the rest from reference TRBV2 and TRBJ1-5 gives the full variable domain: EPEVTQTPSHQVTQMGQEVILRCVPISNHLYFYWYRQILGQKVEFLVSFYNNEISEKSEIFDDQFSVERPDGSNFTLKIRSTKLEDSAMYFCASSAGESNQPQHFGDGTRLSIL.

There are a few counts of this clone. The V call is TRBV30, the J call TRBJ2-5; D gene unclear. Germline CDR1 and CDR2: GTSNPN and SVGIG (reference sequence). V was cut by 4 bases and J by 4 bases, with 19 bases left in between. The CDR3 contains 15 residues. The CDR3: CAWNYGTTTPETQYF. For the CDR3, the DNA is TGTGCCTGGAACTACGGAACTACGACCCCAGAGACCCAGTACTTC.

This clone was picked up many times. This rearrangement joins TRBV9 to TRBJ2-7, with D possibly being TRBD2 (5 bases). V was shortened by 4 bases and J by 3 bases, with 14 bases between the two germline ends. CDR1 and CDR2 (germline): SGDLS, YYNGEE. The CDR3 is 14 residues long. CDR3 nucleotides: TGTGCCAGCAGCCCCACTAGTGCTAACTACGAGCAGTACTTC. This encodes CASSPTSANYEQYF.

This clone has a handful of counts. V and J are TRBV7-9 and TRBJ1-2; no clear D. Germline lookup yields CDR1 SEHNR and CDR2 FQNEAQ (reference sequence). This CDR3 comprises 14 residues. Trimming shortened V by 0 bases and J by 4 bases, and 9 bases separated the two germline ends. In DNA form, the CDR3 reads TGTGCCAGCAGCTTAGCCGGTGATGTCTATGGCTACACCTTC. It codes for CASSLAGDVYGYTF.

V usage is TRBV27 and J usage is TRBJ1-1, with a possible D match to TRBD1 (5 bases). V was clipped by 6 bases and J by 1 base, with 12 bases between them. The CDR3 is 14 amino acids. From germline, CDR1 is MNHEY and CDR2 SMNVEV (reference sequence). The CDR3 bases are TGTGCCAGCAGACCACAGGTACGGAACACTGAAGCTTTCTTT. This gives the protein CASRPQVRNTEAFF.

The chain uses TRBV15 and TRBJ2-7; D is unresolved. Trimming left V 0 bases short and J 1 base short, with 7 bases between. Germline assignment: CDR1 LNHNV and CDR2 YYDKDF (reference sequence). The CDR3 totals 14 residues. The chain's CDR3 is CATSRDPESYEQYF. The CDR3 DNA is TGTGCCACCAGCAGAGATCCGGAGTCCTACGAGCAGTACTTC.

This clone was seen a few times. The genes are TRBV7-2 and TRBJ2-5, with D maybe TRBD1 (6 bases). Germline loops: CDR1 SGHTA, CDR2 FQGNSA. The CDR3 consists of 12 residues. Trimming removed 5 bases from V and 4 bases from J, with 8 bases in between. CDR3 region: CASSPQGETQYF. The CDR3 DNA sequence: TGTGCCAGCAGCCCACAGGGAGAGACCCAGTACTTC.

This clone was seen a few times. CDR3 bases: TGTGCCAGCAGTGCGGACAGGGGGACGGAGCAGTACTTC. Translated: CASSADRGTEQYF. The rearrangement uses TRBV27 and TRBJ2-7, with 10 bases that match TRBD1. Germline CDR1 and CDR2: MNHEY and SMNVEV (reference sequence). CDR3 length: 13 residues. J gave up 7 bases and V 5 bases, and 5 bases lay outside the gene matches.

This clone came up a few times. This CDR3 is CASSLAGTSGLPRQETQYF. In DNA form, the CDR3 reads TGTGCCAGCAGCCTGGCTGGGACTAGCGGACTACCCAGGCAAGAGACCCAGTACTTC. This chain joins TRBV7-2 and TRBJ2-5, with 11 bases aligning to TRBD2. Germline V lookup: CDR1 SGHTA, CDR2 FQGNSA. V lost 5 bases and J lost 2; bases outside the gene matches: 16. The CDR3 totals 19 residues. Full variable domain (remainder filled in from reference TRBV7-2 and TRBJ2-5): GAGVSQSPSNKVTEKGKDVELRCDPISGHTALYWYRQSLGQGLEFLIYFQGNSAPDKSGLPSDRFSAERTGGSVSTLTIQRTQQEDSAVYLCASSLAGTSGLPRQETQYFGPGTRLLVL.

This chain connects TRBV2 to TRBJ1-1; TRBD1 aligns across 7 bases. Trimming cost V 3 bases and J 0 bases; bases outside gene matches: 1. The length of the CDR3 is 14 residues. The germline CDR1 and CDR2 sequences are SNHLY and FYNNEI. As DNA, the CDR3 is TGTGCCAGCAGTGACCAGGGGGTGAACACTGAAGCTTTCTTT. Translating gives CASSDQGVNTEAFF.

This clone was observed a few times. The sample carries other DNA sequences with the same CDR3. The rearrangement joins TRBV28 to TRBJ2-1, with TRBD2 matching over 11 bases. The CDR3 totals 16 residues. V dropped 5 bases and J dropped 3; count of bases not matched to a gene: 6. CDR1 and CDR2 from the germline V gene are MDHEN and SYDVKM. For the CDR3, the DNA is TGTGCCAGCAGTCGTGGGGGACTAGCGGTCTACAATGAGCAGTTCTTC. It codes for CASSRGGLAVYNEQFF.

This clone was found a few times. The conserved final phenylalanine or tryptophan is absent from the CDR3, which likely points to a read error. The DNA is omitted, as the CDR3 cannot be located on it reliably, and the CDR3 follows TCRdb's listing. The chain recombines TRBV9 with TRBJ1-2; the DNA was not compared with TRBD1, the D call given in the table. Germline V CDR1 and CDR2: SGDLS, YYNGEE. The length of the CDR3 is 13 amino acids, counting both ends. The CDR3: CASSVGDRESFGV.

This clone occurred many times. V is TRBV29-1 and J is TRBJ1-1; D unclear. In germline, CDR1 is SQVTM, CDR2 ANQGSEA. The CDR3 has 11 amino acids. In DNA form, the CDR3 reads TGCAGTTTTCAGCGTAAAACTGAAGCTTTCTTT. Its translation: CSFQRKTEAFF. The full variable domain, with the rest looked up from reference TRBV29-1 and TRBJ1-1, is SAVISQKPSRDICQRGTSLTIQCQVDSQVTMMFWYRQQPGQSLTLIATANQGSEATYESGFVIDKFPISRPNLTFSTLTVSNMSPEDSSIYLCSFQRKTEAFFGQGTRLTVV.

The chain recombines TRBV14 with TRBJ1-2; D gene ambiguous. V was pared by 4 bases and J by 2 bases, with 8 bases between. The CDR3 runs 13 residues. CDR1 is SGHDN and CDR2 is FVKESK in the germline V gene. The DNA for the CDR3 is TGTGCCAGCAGCCTCCGGTGGAACTATGGCTACACCTTC. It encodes CASSLRWNYGYTF.

CDR3 sequence: CASSSPGQKETQYF. DNA for the CDR3: TGTGCCAGCTCTAGTCCGGGACAGAAAGAGACCCAGTACTTC. The chain employs TRBV25-1 and TRBJ2-5; 7 positions agree with TRBD1. J gave up 3 bases and V 8 bases, and 9 bases lay outside the gene matches. Per germline, CDR1 MGHDK and CDR2 SYGVNS. The CDR3 loop spans 14 amino acids.

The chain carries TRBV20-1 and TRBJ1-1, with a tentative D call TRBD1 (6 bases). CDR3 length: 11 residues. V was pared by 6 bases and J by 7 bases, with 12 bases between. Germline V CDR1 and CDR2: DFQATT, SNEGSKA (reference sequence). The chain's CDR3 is CSAEKDSEAFF. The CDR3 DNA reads TGCAGTGCCGAGAAGGACAGTGAAGCTTTCTTT.

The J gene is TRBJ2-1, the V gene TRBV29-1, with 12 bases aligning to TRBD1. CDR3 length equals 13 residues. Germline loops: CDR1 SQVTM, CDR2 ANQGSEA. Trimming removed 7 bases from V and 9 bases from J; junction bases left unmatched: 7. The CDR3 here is CSGGGQGAGEQFF. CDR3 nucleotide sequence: TGCAGCGGGGGGGGACAGGGGGCAGGTGAGCAGTTCTTC.

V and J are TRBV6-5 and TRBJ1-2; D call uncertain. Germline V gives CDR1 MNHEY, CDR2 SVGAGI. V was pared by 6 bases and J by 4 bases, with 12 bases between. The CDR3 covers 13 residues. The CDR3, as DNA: TGTGCCAGCAGACAAACAGTGGCCTATGGCTACACCTTC. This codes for CASRQTVAYGYTF.

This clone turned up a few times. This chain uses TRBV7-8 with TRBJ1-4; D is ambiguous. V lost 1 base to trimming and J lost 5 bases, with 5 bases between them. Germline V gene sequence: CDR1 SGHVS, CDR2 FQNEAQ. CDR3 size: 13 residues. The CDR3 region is CASSLVENEKLFF. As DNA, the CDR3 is TGTGCCAGCAGCTTAGTAGAGAATGAAAAACTGTTTTTT. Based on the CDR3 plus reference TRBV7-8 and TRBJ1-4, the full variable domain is GAGVSQSPRYKVAKRGQDVALRCDPISGHVSLFWYQQALGQGPEFLTYFQNEAQLDKSGLPSDRFFAERPEGSVSTLKIQRTQQEDSAVYLCASSLVENEKLFFGSGTQLSVL.

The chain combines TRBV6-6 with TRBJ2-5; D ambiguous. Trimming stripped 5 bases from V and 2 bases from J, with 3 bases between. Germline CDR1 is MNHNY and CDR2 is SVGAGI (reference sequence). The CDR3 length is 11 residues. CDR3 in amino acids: CASSPQETQYF. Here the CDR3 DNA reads TGTGCCAGCAGTCCACAAGAGACCCAGTACTTC.

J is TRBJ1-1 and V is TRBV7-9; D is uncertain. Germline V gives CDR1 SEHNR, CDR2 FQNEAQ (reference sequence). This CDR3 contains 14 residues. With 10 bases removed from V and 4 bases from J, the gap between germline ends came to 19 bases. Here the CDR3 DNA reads TGTGCCACCTACCTTGAGGGTGGCGTCACTGAAGCTTTCTTT. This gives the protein CATYLEGGVTEAFF.

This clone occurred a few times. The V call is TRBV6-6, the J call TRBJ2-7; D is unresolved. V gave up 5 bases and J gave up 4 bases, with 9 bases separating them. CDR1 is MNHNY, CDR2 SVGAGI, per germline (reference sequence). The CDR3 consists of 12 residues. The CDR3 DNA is TGTGCCAGCAGTAGAGACAAGTACGAGCAGTACTTC. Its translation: CASSRDKYEQYF.